This T cell receptor beta chain appears in the sequencing data of a study of blood T cell repertoires in COVID-19. At the level of the study: T cells, B-cell-depleted T cells, or PBMCs provided the cDNA or gDNA that served as material.

Between the trimmed V and J ends, which lost 4 bases and 1 base, there was a span of 14 bases. The CDR3 is 15 amino acids. Germline CDR1 is SGHNT and CDR2 is YYREEE (reference sequence). Methods used by the authors: Quantification of nucleated cells was approximated via reference gene primer amplification. Clones were sequenced by immunoSEQ multiplex PCR, and TCRdb holds only the in-frame ones, with some missing. The V and J calls and clone size come from that table; D and trimming were worked out from the DNA. The data show 95,000 or so clones, about 89% seen once. Sequenced material: peripheral blood. The chain recombines TRBV5-4 with TRBJ2-5; D perhaps matches TRBD2 (6 bases). The clonotype originates from a human donor in a cohort sampled during active COVID-19. CDR3 sequence reads: CASSQAGLGQETQYF. The CDR3 nucleotides read TGTGCCAGCAGCCAAGCGGGCCTCGGCCAAGAGACCCAGTACTTC.